This T cell receptor (beta chain) was recovered during a study of blood T cell repertoires in COVID-19. Study as a whole: T cells, B-cell-depleted T cells, or PBMCs supplied cDNA or gDNA.

Per germline, CDR1 MNHEY and CDR2 SVGAGI. The CDR3 contains 15 residues. The J segment lost 0 bases and the V segment lost 6 bases, leaving 6 bases of the junction unmatched. Sequencing was performed with immunoSEQ multiplex PCR; in TCRdb, only in-frame clones are kept and a portion is missing. The sample has 110,000 to 150,000 clones, 88% seen once. The receptor's source is a man in his 70s with acute or convalescent COVID-19. Sample: peripheral blood. V and J are TRBV6-5 and TRBJ1-2; TRBD1 matches at 8 bases. In DNA, the CDR3 is TGTGCCAGCAGAATAGGACAGGGCGCTAACTATGGCTACACCTTC. Amino acids: CASRIGQGANYGYTF.